These 2 T cell receptor beta chains came from one sample sequenced in a study of cytomegalovirus exposure and HLA in healthy donors. Vbeta (60) and Jbeta (13) primers were used in the PCR. Only in-frame clones appear in the TCRdb table, and some are missing; sequencing was by immunoSEQ multiplex PCR. Of tens of thousands of clones in the sample, 60% to 80% are singletons; the top ten hold 7% to 10%. The sequencing input was PBMCs. Receptors originate from a woman aged 30 to 39 in good health and CMV-seropositive.

The rearrangement uses TRBV4-2 and TRBJ1-2; the D gene is possibly TRBD1 (6 bases). Looked up from germline, CDR1 is LGHNA and CDR2 is YNFKEQ. This CDR3 contains 17 residues. V lost 0 bases and J lost 4, with 18 bases in between. The CDR3 spells CASSQDFTGPTIYGYTF. The CDR3 DNA reads as TGTGCCAGCAGCCAAGATTTTACAGGGCCCACTATCTATGGCTACACCTTC.

This chain joins TRBV6-1 and TRBJ1-5; D is ambiguous. CDR1 and CDR2 (germline): MNHNS, SASEGT. The V end was cut by 10 bases, the J end by 0 bases, with 13 bases between. This CDR3 comprises 14 residues. CDR3 amino acids: CATQTQNSNQPQHF. In DNA form, the CDR3 reads TGTGCCACCCAAACCCAGAATAGCAATCAGCCCCAGCATTTT.